One and the same sample provided the 8 T cell receptor beta chains below, sequenced in a study of siplizumab effects on memory and regulatory T cells. TCRdb keeps only in-frame clones here, not all; method: immunoSEQ multiplex PCR. The sample records about 100,000 clones, 92% being singletons. The sample was Tregs sorted from blood. These receptors were obtained from a human donor in good health.

The chain joins TRBV2 to TRBJ2-2; a weak D match, TRBD1 (6 bases). The V gene lost 9 bases and the J gene lost 4 bases, with 18 bases spanning the gap. The CDR3 spans 15 residues. The germline CDR1 and CDR2 sequences are SNHLY and FYNNEI. The CDR3 DNA reads as TGTGCCAGAGAGGAACAGGGAGTCACCACCGGGGAGCTGTTTTTT. As protein: CAREEQGVTTGELFF.

The gene calls are TRBV7-9 and TRBJ2-4, with D unclear. The CDR3 extends over 15 amino acids. Germline V gives CDR1 SEHNR, CDR2 FQNEAQ (reference sequence). V dropped 1 base and J dropped 0 bases, with 7 bases sitting between them. The CDR3: CASSLVSLAKNIQYF. CDR3 in DNA: TGTGCCAGCAGCTTAGTTTCCCTAGCCAAAAACATTCAGTACTTC.

This clone was observed a few times. This chain uses TRBV5-1 with TRBJ2-5, with 11 bases lining up with TRBD2. Losses at the gene ends were 5 bases for V and 5 bases for J; bases not matched to a gene: 11. This CDR3 spans 16 amino acids. Germline CDR1 reads SGHRS; CDR2 reads YFSETQ. The CDR3 loop reads CASSLWGSGRAETQYF. The CDR3 coding sequence is TGCGCCAGCAGTCTTTGGGGTAGCGGGAGGGCCGAGACCCAGTACTTC.

This sequence joins TRBV7-9 and TRBJ2-7; weak D call: TRBD2 (6 bases). The germline V and J ends were trimmed by 5 bases and 12 bases, with 20 bases remaining between them. This CDR3 contains 13 residues. Germline loops: CDR1 SEHNR, CDR2 FQNEAQ (reference sequence). The CDR3 DNA reads TGTGCCAGCAGCCAGACACGGGACTCCGGAGGGTACTTC. It yields the protein CASSQTRDSGGYF.

The V call is TRBV27, the J call TRBJ1-1; D is unresolved. This CDR3 is built from 15 residues. Trimming cost V 3 bases and J 0 bases, with 11 bases left between them. CDR1 is MNHEY, CDR2 SMNVEV, per germline (reference sequence). The CDR3 loop is CASSFSRLVNTEAFF. The CDR3 DNA is TGTGCCAGCAGTTTCAGTCGGCTAGTGAACACTGAAGCTTTCTTT.

The CDR3 reads CASSLGGFGRGRYEQYF. CDR3 DNA sequence: TGTGCCAGCAGTTTGGGGGGATTTGGCAGGGGGCGCTACGAGCAGTACTTC. The chain couples TRBV27 to TRBJ2-7; 8 bases align to TRBD1. The V gene's germline CDR1 is MNHEY and CDR2 SMNVEV (reference sequence). The length of the CDR3 is 17 residues. The V and J ends lost 3 bases and 3 bases, in that order; junction bases with no gene match: 13.

The rearrangement links TRBV2 to TRBJ2-5; D is possibly TRBD2 (5 bases). The CDR3 is 16 residues long. Germline V gene lookup returns CDR1 SNHLY and CDR2 FYNNEI. Trimming shortened V by 10 bases and J by 5 bases, and 26 bases separated the two germline ends. CDR3 sequence: CATNDGILPVVETQYF. For the CDR3, the DNA is TGTGCCACCAACGACGGGATCCTCCCGGTTGTGGAGACCCAGTACTTC.

This chain uses TRBV19 with TRBJ2-6; possibly TRBD2 for D (5 bases). Trimming removed 5 bases at V and 1 base at J, with 18 bases between. CDR1 is LNHDA, CDR2 SQIVND, per germline (reference sequence). The CDR3 sequence is 18 residues long. Here the CDR3 DNA reads TGTGCCAGTAGTTCCACCCCGGGATGGGGTTCTGGGGCCAACGTCCTGACTTTC. It translates to CASSSTPGWGSGANVLTF.